This T cell receptor beta chain was obtained from a study of T cell responses to AZD1222 COVID-19 vaccine. General study results and limits: Unmutated variant regions are reportedly targeted by nearly half of spike-specific TCRs. Spike was spanned by vaccine-associated CD4 TCRs, with dominance at 160-218 and 743-854. Seropositive status at baseline applied to only six AZD1222 recipients. Clonal diversity may have been underestimated, and the donors were mostly white British, with more females than males.

A note on this clone: The target antigen is unknown.

Germline lookup yields CDR1 SGHNT and CDR2 YYREEE (reference sequence). V lost 4 bases to trimming and J lost 4 bases, with 19 bases between them. The CDR3 has 16 amino acids. TCRdb's copy holds only in-frame clones and misses some; the assay was immunoSEQ multiplex PCR. The table has more than 140,000 clones, over 85% seen once. This specimen consisted of peripheral blood, obtained on day 0 of MenACWY control vaccination. The gene calls are TRBV5-4 and TRBJ2-3; TRBD2 is a possible D gene (6 bases). The clonotype originates from an adult in good health. The CDR3 sequence is CASSGLDGRPSDTQYF. In DNA form, the CDR3 reads TGTGCCAGCAGCGGGCTGGACGGGAGACCTTCAGATACGCAGTATTTT.